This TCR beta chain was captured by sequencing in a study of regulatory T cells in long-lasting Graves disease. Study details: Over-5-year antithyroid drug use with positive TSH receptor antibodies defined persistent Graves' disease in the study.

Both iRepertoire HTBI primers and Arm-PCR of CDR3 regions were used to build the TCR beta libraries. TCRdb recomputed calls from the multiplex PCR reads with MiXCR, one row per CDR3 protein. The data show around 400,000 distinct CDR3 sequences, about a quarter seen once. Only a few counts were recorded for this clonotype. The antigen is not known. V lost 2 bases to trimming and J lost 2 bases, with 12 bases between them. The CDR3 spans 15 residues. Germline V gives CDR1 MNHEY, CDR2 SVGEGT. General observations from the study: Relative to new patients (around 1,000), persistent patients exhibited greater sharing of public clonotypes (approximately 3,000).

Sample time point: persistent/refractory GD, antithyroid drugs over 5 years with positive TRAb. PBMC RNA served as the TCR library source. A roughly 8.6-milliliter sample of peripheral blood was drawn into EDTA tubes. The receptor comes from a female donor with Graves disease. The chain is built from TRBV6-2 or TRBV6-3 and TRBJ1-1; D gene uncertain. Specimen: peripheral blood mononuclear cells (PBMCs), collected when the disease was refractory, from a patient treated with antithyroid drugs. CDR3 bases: TGTGCCAGCAGTTACAACGCACACGGTAACACTGAAGCTTTCTTT. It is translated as CASSYNAHGNTEAFF.